This entry lists 9 T cell receptor beta chains sequenced from one sample in a study of cytomegalovirus exposure and HLA in healthy donors (dated by TCRdb to 2016 to 2017). The library came from the immunoSEQ multiplex PCR assay. The multiplex PCR relied on a mix of 60 forward primers for TCR Vbeta segments and 13 reverse primers for TCR Jbeta segments. What TCRdb holds here is the immuneACCESS table cut down to in-frame rearrangements. Part of the clones is not present; checked against another copy, under half of the missing clones reflect an unresolved V gene, and the others are unexplained. The table for this sample lists fewer than 70,000 clones. In total, the top ten clones hold 3.6% of the sample. Sequenced material: PBMCs. The receptors were gathered from a woman under 30 in good health and CMV-seronegative.

CDR3 sequence (DNA): TGTGCCAGCAGCCAAGTCGGGGGGTCAGGTAGTGAGCAGTTCTTC. It translates to CASSQVGGSGSEQFF. V is TRBV4-2 and J is TRBJ2-1; the match to TRBD2 covers 7 bases. Germline CDR1 and CDR2: LGHNA and YNFKEQ. Unmatched junction bases numbered 9, after V lost 1 base and J lost 9 bases. The CDR3 totals 15 residues.

This chain connects TRBV29-1 to TRBJ2-7, with 7 bases lining up with TRBD1. The ends lost 6 bases at V and 2 bases at J; junction bases unmatched: 10. Germline V gene lookup returns CDR1 SQVTM and CDR2 ANQGSEA. The CDR3 has 14 amino acids. Here the CDR3 DNA reads TGCAGCGTGACCGGGACAGTAAATACCTACGAGCAGTACTTC. Protein sequence: CSVTGTVNTYEQYF.

This sequence joins TRBV4-1 and TRBJ2-5; 7 bases line up with TRBD1. The CDR3 covers 15 residues. Germline V lookup: CDR1 MGHRA, CDR2 YSYEKL. V was clipped by 2 bases and J by 5 bases; unmatched bases: 8. CDR3 DNA sequence: TGCGCCAGCAGCCAATTGGACAGGTTCTCGGAGACCCAGTACTTC. Residues: CASSQLDRFSETQYF.

The V gene is TRBV29-1, the J gene TRBJ1-2; maybe TRBD1 (6 bases). Germline CDR1 reads SQVTM; CDR2 reads ANQGSEA. Deletions cut 7 bases from V and 5 bases from J, with 14 bases between. This CDR3 spans 12 amino acids. DNA for the CDR3: TGCAGCGCCTCGGACAGAAGATATGGCTACACCTTC. Amino acid sequence: CSASDRRYGYTF.

The chain links TRBV14 to TRBJ1-2; 8 bases match TRBD1. From germline, CDR1 is SGHDN and CDR2 FVKESK. After removal of 4 bases from V and 6 bases from J, the junction contained 10 bases not matched to a gene. This CDR3 spans 15 amino acids. CDR3 loop: CASSRTGQGIHGYTF. The DNA for the CDR3 is TGTGCCAGCAGCCGCACCGGACAGGGCATCCATGGCTACACCTTC. Drawing the rest from reference TRBV14 and TRBJ1-2, the complete variable domain is EAGVTQFPSHSVIEKGQTVTLRCDPISGHDNLYWYRRVMGKEIKFLLHFVKESKQDESGMPNNRFLAERTGGTYSTLKVQPAELEDSGVYFCASSRTGQGIHGYTFGSGTRLTVV.

The chain has TRBV13 and TRBJ1-1, with D possibly being TRBD1 (5 bases). The V gene's germline CDR1 is PRHDT and CDR2 FYEKMQ (reference sequence). V lost 5 bases, J lost 4 bases, and 14 bases lay in between. There are 14 residues in the CDR3. The DNA of the CDR3 is TGTGCCAGCAGCCCTAGACAGAGAATCACTGAAGCTTTCTTT. This gives the protein CASSPRQRITEAFF.

The rearrangement uses TRBV6-6 and TRBJ2-1, with TRBD1 as a possible D gene (6 bases). This CDR3 contains 12 residues. Germline V gene sequence: CDR1 MNHNY, CDR2 SVGAGI (reference sequence). Between the trimmed V and J ends, which lost 10 bases and 5 bases, there was a span of 12 bases. The CDR3 loop is CATRTANNEQFF. The CDR3 nucleotides read TGTGCCACAAGGACAGCCAACAATGAGCAGTTCTTC.

Written as DNA, the CDR3 is TGTGCCTGGAAGAGTTGGACAGATGACACTGAAGCTTTCTTT. Protein product: CAWKSWTDDTEAFF. This chain joins TRBV30 and TRBJ1-1; tentatively, D is TRBD1 (6 bases). V lost 4 bases, J lost 3 bases, and 15 bases lay in between. The CDR3 has 14 amino acids. The germline V gene has CDR1 GTSNPN and CDR2 SVGIG (reference sequence).

The gene calls are TRBV19 and TRBJ1-1; D unclear. Trimming removed 5 bases from V and 11 bases from J, with 12 bases in between. This CDR3 contains 11 residues. CDR1 and CDR2 from the germline V gene are LNHDA and SQIVND (reference sequence). The chain's CDR3 is CASSASRSAFF. The CDR3 DNA reads TGTGCCAGTAGTGCCTCGAGGTCGGCTTTCTTT.